What follows describes a single T cell receptor beta chain. It lacks a known antigen. No base quality values were provided; no much bigger clone lies one nucleotide off. TCRbeta CDR3 regions were amplified from genomic DNA using the immunoSEQ Assay, a bias-controlled multiplex PCR. The original methods were these. The number of nucleated cells in each sample was estimated from the amplification of reference gene primers within the assay. Sequence reads were collapsed and filtered to measure the absolute abundance of every unique TCRbeta CDR3 rearrangement. Productive Simpson clonality was computed per sample as the square root of Simpson's diversity index over productive rearrangements. TCRdb mirrors the immuneACCESS table, restricted to in-frame sequences. Some clones are absent from its copies; in checked studies, under half trace to an unresolved V gene, and the reason for the others is unknown. D and trimming were read from the DNA, whereas the V and J calls and clone size are those reported in that table. This sample gives 200,000 to 250,000 clones in total; just under 90% of them show up just once. 0.87% of the sample belongs to the ten largest clones.

Its CDR3 holds 14 amino acids, cysteine through phenylalanine. Kept here is only the CDR3 DNA, which spans 42 bases and is read in frame from base 1. From the germline V gene, CDR1 is SNHLY and CDR2 is FYNNEI. V drops 4 bases and J drops 5 bases, leaving 11 bases in between. This entry belongs to a study of blood T cell repertoires in COVID-19 (TCRdb year 2020). General notes on the study: The collaborator samples originated in the United States, Italy and Spain and spanned the acute and convalescent phases of COVID-19. The prospective study material was composed of cDNA or gDNA derived from T cells, B-cell-depleted T cells, or PBMCs. HLA class I and class II types, where available, came from metadata supplied by the sample provider rather than from assay-based typing. Deeply sampled blood TCRbeta repertoires from subjects exposed to, actively infected with, or recovered from COVID-19 were included in the dataset. Samples came from the ongoing ImmuneRACE study (first 160 participants) plus 1,254 subjects from 6 global collaborators. A freely available public database, intended as a resource for researchers studying the immune response to SARS-CoV-2, is where the repertoires were released. A de-identified subject ID, COVID-19 status, age in years and sex were almost always included in the sample metadata. Results and caveats for the whole study, not just this receptor: The quantity of clinical and demographic metadata differed by source and by participant and was supplied without curation.

In the prospective study, participants were roughly 18 to 95 years old, resided in fewer than 25 geographic areas of the United States, and were enrolled through a virtual design. In the prospective study, participants were assigned to cohorts based on the clinical history participants reported in a screening survey and a study questionnaire. A participant counted as exposed if, within 2 weeks of entering the study, that participant had been in contact with someone who had a PCR-confirmed or clinician-diagnosed COVID-19 case. In the prospective study, whole blood, serum and a nasopharyngeal or oropharyngeal swab were collected from each participant by mobile phlebotomists. Over an approximately 2-month period, participants in the prospective study had the option of providing additional blood draws and questionnaires. Blood samples from the prospective study were shipped frozen or at room temperature prior to DNA extraction.

The rearrangement combines TRBV2 with TRBJ1-4; there is no confident call for the D gene. Sequenced sample: PBMCs or T cells enriched from blood (not recorded which). This receptor was identified in a man in his forties or fifties who had been exposed to COVID-19. The DNA is TGTGCCAGCAGTGCTTACAGAAAAAATGAAAAACTGTTTTTT. Its translation reads: CASSAYRKNEKLFF.